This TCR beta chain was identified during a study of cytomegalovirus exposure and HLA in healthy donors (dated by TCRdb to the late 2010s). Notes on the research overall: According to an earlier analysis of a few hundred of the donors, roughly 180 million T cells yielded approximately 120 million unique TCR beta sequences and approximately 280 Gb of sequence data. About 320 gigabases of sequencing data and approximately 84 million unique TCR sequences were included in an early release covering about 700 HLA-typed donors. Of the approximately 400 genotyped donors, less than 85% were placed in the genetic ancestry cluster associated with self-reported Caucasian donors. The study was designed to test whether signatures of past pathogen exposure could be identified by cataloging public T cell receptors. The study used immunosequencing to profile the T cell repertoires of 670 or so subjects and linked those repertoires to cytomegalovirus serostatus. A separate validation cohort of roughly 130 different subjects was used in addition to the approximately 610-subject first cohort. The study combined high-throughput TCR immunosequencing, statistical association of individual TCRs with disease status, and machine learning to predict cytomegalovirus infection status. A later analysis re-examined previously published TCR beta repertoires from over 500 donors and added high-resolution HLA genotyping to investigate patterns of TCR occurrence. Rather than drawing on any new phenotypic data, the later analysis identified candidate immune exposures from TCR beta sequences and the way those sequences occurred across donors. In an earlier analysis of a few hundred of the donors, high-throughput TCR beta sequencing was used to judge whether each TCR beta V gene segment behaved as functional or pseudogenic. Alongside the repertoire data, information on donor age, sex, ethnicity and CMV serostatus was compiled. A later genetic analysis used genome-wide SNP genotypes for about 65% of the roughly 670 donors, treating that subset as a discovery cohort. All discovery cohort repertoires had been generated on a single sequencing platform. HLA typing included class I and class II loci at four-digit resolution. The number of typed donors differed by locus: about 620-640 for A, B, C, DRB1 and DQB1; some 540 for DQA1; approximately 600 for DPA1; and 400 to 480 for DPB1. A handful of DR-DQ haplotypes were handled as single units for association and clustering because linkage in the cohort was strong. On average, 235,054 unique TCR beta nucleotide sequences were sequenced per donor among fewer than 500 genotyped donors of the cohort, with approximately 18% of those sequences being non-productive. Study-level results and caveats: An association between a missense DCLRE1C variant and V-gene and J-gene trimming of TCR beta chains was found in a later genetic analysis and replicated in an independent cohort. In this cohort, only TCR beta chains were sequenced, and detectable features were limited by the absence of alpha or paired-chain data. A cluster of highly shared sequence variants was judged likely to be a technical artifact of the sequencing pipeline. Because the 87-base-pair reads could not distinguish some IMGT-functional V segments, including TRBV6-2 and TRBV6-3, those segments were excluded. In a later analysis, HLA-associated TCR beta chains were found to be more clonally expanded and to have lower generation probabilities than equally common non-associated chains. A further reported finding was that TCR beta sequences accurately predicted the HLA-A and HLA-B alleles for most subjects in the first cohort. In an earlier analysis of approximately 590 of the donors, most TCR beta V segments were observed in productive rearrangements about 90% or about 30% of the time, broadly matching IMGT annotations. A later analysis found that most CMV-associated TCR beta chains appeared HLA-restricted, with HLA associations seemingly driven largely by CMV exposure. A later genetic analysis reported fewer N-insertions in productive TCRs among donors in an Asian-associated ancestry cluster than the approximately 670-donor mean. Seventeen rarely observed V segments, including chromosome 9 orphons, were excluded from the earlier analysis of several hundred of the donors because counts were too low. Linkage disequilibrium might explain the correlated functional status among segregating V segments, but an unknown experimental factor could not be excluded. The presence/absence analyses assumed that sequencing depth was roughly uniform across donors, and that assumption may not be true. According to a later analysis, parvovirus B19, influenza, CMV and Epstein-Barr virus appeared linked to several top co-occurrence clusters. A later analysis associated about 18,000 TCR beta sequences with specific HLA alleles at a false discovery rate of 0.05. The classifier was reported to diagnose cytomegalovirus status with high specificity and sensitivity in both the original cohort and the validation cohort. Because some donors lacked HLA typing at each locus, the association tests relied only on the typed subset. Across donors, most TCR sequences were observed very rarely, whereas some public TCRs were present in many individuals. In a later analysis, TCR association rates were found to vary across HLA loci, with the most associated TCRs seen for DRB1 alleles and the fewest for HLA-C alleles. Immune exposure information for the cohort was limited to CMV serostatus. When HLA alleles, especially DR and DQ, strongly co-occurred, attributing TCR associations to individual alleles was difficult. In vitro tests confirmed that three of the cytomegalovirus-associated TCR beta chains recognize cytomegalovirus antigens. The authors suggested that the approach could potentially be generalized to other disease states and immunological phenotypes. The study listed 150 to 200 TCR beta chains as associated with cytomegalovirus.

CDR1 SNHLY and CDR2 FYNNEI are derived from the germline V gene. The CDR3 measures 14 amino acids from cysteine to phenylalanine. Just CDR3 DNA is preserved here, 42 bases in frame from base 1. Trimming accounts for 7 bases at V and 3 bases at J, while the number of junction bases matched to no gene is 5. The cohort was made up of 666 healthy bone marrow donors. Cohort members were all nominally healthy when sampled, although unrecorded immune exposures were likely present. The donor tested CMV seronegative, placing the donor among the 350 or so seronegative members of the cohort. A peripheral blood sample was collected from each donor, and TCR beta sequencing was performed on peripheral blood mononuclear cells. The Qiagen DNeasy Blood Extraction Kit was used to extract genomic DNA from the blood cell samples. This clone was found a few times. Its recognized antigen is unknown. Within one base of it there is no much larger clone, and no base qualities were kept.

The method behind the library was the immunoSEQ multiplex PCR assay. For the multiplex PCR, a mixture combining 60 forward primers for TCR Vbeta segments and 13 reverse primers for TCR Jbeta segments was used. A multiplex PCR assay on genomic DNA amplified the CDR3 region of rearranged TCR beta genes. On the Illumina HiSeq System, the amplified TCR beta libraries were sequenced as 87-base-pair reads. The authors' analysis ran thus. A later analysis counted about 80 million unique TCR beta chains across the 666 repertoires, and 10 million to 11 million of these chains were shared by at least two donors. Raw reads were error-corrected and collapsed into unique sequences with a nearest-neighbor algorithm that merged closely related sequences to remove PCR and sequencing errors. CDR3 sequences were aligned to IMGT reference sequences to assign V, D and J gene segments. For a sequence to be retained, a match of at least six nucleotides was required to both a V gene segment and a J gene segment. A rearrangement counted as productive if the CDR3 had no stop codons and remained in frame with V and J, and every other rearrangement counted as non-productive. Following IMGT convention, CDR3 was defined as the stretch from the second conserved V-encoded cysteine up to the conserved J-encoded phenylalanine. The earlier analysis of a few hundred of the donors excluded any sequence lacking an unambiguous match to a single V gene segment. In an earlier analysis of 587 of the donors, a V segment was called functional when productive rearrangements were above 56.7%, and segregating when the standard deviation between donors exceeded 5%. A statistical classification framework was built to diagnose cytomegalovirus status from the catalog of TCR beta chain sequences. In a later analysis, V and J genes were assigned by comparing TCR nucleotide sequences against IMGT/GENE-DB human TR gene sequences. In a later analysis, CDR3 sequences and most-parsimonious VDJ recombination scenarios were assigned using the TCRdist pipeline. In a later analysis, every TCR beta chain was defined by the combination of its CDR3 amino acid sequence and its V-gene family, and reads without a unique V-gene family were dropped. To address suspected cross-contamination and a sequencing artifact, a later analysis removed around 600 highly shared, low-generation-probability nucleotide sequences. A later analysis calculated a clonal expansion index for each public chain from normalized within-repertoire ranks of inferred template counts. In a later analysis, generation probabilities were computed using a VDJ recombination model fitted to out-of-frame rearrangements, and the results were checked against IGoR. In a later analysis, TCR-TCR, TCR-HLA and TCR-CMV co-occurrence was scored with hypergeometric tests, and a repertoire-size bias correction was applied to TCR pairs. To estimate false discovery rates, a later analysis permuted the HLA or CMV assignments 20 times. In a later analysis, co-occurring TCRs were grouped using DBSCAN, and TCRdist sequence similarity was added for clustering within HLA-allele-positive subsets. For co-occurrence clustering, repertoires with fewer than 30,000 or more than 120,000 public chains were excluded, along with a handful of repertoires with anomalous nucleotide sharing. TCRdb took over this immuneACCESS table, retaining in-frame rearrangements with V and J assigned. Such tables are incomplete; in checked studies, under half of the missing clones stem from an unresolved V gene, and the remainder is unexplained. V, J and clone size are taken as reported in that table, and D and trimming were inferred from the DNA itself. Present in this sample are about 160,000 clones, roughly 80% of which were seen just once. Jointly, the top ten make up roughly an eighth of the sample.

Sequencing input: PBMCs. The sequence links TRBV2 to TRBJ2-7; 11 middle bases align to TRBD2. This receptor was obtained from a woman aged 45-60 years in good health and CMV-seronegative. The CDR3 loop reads CASTRLAGNYEQYF. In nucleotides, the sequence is TGTGCCAGCACTCGACTAGCGGGGAACTACGAGCAGTACTTC.